The rows below give T cell receptor beta chains drawn from one sample of a study of shared clonotypes between healthy human individuals. Data came from immunoSEQ multiplex PCR; TCRdb stores just in-frame clones and leaves some out. The data show nearly 750,000 clones, 55% to 75% seen once. Sequences were obtained from memory CD4+ T cells sorted from blood. The receptors here all came from a woman aged 25-40 years in good health. Each CDR3 is given with its conserved first and last residue. The D gene is left open where the match is weak. Not every row has a clone size; where given, it reads once, few, many or a size class.

D gene	V gene	clone size	J gene	CDR3 protein	CDR3 DNA
TRBD2	TRBV4-1	.	TRBJ2-3	CASRRLAGVSAQYF	TGCGCCAGCAGAAGGCTAGCGGGAGTCTCCGCGCAGTATTTT
TRBD2	TRBV15	.	TRBJ2-2	CATSRGGGTTGELFF	TGTGCCACCAGCAGAGGCGGGGGAACCACCGGGGAGCTGTTTTTT
.	TRBV27	.	TRBJ2-4	CASSSSRRRENIQYF	TGTGCCAGCAGTTCCTCAAGACGGAGGGAAAACATTCAGTACTTC
.	TRBV27	.	TRBJ2-7	CASSLSNLSGEQYF	TGTGCCAGCAGTCTATCTAACTTATCGGGGGAGCAGTACTTC
.	TRBV11-2	.	TRBJ2-1	CASSSHDGRKNYNEQFF	TGTGCCAGCAGTTCCCACGACGGACGTAAAAACTACAATGAGCAGTTCTTC
.	TRBV30	few	TRBJ1-4	CACNYYGKLFF	TGTGCCTGCAACTATTACGGAAAACTGTTTTTT
.	TRBV7-8	.	TRBJ2-3	CASSLEPDTQYF	TGTGCCAGCAGCCTTGAGCCAGATACGCAGTATTTT
.	TRBV28	.	TRBJ1-1	CASSLTQPGGTEAFF	TGTGCCAGCAGTTTAACCCAACCCGGGGGCACTGAAGCTTTCTTT
TRBD1	TRBV6-6	.	TRBJ2-5	CASRDRTGQEYF	TGTGCCAGCAGGGATCGTACGGGACAGGAGTACTTC
TRBD2	TRBV30	.	TRBJ2-1	CAYSPGLAGSYNEQFF	TGTGCCTACTCACCGGGACTAGCGGGCTCCTACAATGAGCAGTTCTTC
TRBD2	TRBV4-1	.	TRBJ2-5	CASSHLGASGSRETQYF	TGCGCCAGCAGCCATCTTGGGGCTAGCGGGAGCCGAGAGACCCAGTACTTC
.	TRBV5-1	.	TRBJ2-3	CASSSNGDTQYF	TGCGCCAGCAGCTCGAATGGGGATACGCAGTATTTT
TRBD1	TRBV7-9	.	TRBJ2-5	CASSLVAGQGEETQYF	TGTGCCAGCAGCTTAGTAGCGGGACAGGGGGAAGAGACCCAGTACTTC
TRBD1	TRBV28	.	TRBJ1-2	CASSWPGQGLYGYTF	TGTGCCAGCAGCTGGCCGGGACAGGGGCTGTATGGCTACACCTTC
TRBD2	TRBV18	.	TRBJ2-1	CASSSGLAGGSNEQFF	TGTGCCAGCTCATCGGGACTAGCGGGAGGTTCCAATGAGCAGTTCTTC
TRBD1	TRBV6-1	.	TRBJ1-5	CASSTGQGEGQPQHF	TGTGCCAGCAGCACGGGACAGGGGGAAGGTCAGCCCCAGCATTTT
.	TRBV19	.	TRBJ2-2	CASFGAGYFNTGELFF	TGTGCCAGTTTTGGGGCAGGGTATTTCAACACCGGGGAGCTGTTTTTT